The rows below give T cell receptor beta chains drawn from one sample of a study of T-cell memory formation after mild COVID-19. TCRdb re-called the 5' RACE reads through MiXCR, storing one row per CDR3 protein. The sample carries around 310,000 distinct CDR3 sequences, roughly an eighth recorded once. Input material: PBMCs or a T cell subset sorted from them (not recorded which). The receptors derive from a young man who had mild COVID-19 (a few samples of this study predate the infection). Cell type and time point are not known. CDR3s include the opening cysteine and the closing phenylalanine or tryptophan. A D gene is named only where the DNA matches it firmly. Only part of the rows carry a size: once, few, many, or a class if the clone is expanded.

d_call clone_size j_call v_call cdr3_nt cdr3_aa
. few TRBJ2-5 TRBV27 TGTGCCAGCAGTCCATGGACCCAGGAGGAGACCCAGTACTTC CASSPWTQEETQYF
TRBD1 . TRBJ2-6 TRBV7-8 TGTGCCAGCAGCTTTCAGGGGGCTGGGGCCAACGTCCTGACTTTC CASSFQGAGANVLTF
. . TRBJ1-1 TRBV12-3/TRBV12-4 TGTGCCAGCAGCCCCACCCGGGGCAGCGAACCCACGAACACTGAAGCTTTCTTT CASSPTRGSEPTNTEAFF
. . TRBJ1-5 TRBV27 TGTGTACGGACGGGCAATCAGCCCCAGCATTTT CVRTGNQPQHF
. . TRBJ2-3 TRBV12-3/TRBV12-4 TGTGCCAGCAGAAAGGAGGATACGCAGTATTTT CASRKEDTQYF
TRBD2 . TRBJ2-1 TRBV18 TGTGCCAGCTCACCGGGACTAGCGGACAATGAGCAGTTCTTC CASSPGLADNEQFF
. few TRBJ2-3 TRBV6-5 TGTGCCAGCAGTCCCATTGTCCCCGAATACACAGATACGCAGTATTTT CASSPIVPEYTDTQYF
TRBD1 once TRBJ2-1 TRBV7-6 TGTGACAGCAGCTCGGGGACAGGGAATGAGCAGTTCTTC CDSSSGTGNEQFF
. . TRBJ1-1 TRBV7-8 TGTGCCAGCAGCCCCATTTACCGAAGCACTGAAGCTTTCTTT CASSPIYRSTEAFF
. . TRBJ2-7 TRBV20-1 TGCAGTGCTAGAGTACTAGACTACGAGCAGTACTTC CSARVLDYEQYF
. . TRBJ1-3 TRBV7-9 TGTGCCAGCAGCCCCAGGCCAGGGGCTGGAGGAAACACCATATATTTT CASSPRPGAGGNTIYF
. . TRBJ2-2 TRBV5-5 TGTGCCAGCAGCTTGGGGGACGGCGGGGAGCTGTTTTTT CASSLGDGGELFF
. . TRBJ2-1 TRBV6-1 TGTGCCAGCAGTGACAGGGATTCCTACAATGAGCAGTTATTC CASSDRDSYNEQLF
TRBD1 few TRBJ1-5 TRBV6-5 TGTGCCAGCAGCCCCGGACAGGGTTTAGCTCAGCCCCAGCATTTT CASSPGQGLAQPQHF
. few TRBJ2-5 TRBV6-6 TGTGCCAGCAGATTTCCCGAGACGACCCAGTACTTC CASRFPETTQYF
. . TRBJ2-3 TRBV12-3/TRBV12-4 TGTGCCAGCAGCCCCCGTCGTTGGTCAGGGACAGATACGCAGTATTTT CASSPRRWSGTDTQYF
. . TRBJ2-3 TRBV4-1 TGCGCCAGCAGCCAGTACGACAGTGGGTGGGATACGCAGTATTTT CASSQYDSGWDTQYF
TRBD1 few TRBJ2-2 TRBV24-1 TGTGCCACCAGTGATACCCGACAGGGCGCCGGGGAGCTGTTTTTT CATSDTRQGAGELFF
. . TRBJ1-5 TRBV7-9 TGTGCCAGCAGATTCGGGGATCAGCCCCAGCATTTT CASRFGDQPQHF
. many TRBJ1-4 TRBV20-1 TGCAGTGCTAGAGATCCCAGGGTCGAAGAAAAACTGTTTTTT CSARDPRVEEKLFF
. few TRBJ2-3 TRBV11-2 TGTGCCAGCAGCCGGCGACTCGACCCCTACACAGATACGCAGTATTTT CASSRRLDPYTDTQYF
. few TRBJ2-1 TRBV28 TGTGCCAGCACCCTTCATAATGAGCAGTTCTTC CASTLHNEQFF
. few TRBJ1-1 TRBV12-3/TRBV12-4 TGTGCCAGCAGTTTGGGCCTATGGGACACTGAAGCTTTCTTT CASSLGLWDTEAFF
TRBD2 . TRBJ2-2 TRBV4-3 TGCGCCAGCAGCCAAGTTTTAGCGGGGGTAACCGGGGAGCTGTTTTTT CASSQVLAGVTGELFF
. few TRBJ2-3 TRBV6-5 TGTGCCAGCAGTTATGTGTTGGGTTGGACAGATACGCAGTATTTT CASSYVLGWTDTQYF
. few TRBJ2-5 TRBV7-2 TGTGCCAGCAGCACCCGGACGCCAGAGACCCAGTACTTC CASSTRTPETQYF
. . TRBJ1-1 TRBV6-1 TGTGCCAGCAGTGAATTGGGGAATGAAGCTTTCTTT CASSELGNEAFF
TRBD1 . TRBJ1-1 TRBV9 TGTGCCAGCAGCGCCCCACCAGGGGGAGACACTGAAGCTTTCTTT CASSAPPGGDTEAFF
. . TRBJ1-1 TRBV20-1 TGCAGTGCTAGGGCTATAACGGGAAACACTGAAGCTTTCTTT CSARAITGNTEAFF
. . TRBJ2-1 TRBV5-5 TGTGCCAGCAGTCCTCTCGGTTTCAGCTCCTACAATGAGCAGTTCTTC CASSPLGFSSYNEQFF
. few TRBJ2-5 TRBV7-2 TGTGCCAGCAGCTTATCCCGGGGAGTCCAAGAGACCCAGTACTTC CASSLSRGVQETQYF
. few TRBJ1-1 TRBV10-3 TGTGCCATCAGTGGCCTCACTGAAGCTTTCTTT CAISGLTEAFF
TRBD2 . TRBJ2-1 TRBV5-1 TGCGCCAGCAGCTTGGCCATGTGTTCTGGTCTAGCGGGGGTCAATGAGCAGTTCTTC CASSLAMCSGLAGVNEQFF
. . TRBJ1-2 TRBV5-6 TGTGCCAGCAGCTACAGGATTGCTGGCTACACCTTC CASSYRIAGYTF
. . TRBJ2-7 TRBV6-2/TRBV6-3 TGTGCCAGCAGTCAACCCAGGAACGAGCAGTACTTC CASSQPRNEQYF
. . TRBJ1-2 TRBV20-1 TGCAGTGCTAGGGGATATAAGGGCTATGGCTACACCTTC CSARGYKGYGYTF
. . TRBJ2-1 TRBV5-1 TGCGCCAGCAGCCGGCGGGCTAACAATGAGCAGTTCTTC CASSRRANNEQFF
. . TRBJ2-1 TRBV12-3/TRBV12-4 TGTGCCAGCAGTTTAGGCAGGAGATCCTACAATGAGCAGTTCTTC CASSLGRRSYNEQFF
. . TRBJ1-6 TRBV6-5 TGTGCCAGCAGTTACTCGATCCCGGCGGCTGAAAATTCACCCCTCAACTTT CASSYSIPAAENSPLNF
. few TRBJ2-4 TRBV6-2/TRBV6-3 TGTGCCAGCAGTTGGCGGAATCTAGCCAAAAACATTCAGTACTTC CASSWRNLAKNIQYF
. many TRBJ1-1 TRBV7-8 TGTGCCAGCAGCCCCGGACGGGAAGCTTTCTTT CASSPGREAFF
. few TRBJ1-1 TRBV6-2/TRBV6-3 TGTGCCAGCGGTTCTGTCAGGGCGAACACTGAAGCTTTCTTT CASGSVRANTEAFF
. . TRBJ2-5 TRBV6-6 TGTGCCAGCAGTTACTTCCGGACCGCAGAGGGTACCCAGTACTTC CASSYFRTAEGTQYF
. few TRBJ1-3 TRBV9 TGTGCCAGCAGCACCCCACAGGGTTCACCGAGTTTTGGAAACACCATATATTTT CASSTPQGSPSFGNTIYF
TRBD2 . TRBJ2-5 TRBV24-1 TGTGCCACCAGTGATCCCTTAGCGGGCCAAGAGACCCAGTACTTC CATSDPLAGQETQYF
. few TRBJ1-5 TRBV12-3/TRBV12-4 TGTGCCAGCAGCCGCGGGCAGAGGGGGGCCAGCAATCAGCCCCAGCATTTT CASSRGQRGASNQPQHF
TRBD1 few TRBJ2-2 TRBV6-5 TGTGCCAGCAGTTACTCGAACAGGGGGCACGGCACCGGGGAGCTGTTTTTT CASSYSNRGHGTGELFF
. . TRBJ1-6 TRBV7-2 TGTGCCAGCACCCTCGGCAGCTCCTATAATTCACCCCTCCACTTT CASTLGSSYNSPLHF
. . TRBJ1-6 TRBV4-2 TGTGCCAGCAGCCCCAGTGGGGACGGCTCCTATAATTCACCCCTCCACTTT CASSPSGDGSYNSPLHF
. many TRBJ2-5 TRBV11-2 TGTGCCAGCAGCCCGGGGGCCGGGGAGACCCAGTACTTC CASSPGAGETQYF
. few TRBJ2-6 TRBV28 TGTGCCAGCTCCGTGGCAGGTGACCCCTCTGGGGCCAACGTCCTGACTTTC CASSVAGDPSGANVLTF
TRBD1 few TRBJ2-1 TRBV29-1 TGCAGCGCGAGGACAGGGGGGACATACAATGAGCAGTTCTTC CSARTGGTYNEQFF
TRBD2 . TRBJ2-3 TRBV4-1 TGCGCCAGCAGCCAGATAGCGGGAAGCACAGATACGCAGTATTTT CASSQIAGSTDTQYF
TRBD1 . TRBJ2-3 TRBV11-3 TGTGCCAGCAGCTTAGATGACTCCGGGACAGCCGGCACAGATACGCAGTATTTT CASSLDDSGTAGTDTQYF